This T cell receptor (beta chain) emerged from a study of cytomegalovirus exposure and HLA in healthy donors. V shed 5 bases, J shed 6 bases, and the junction held 8 bases outside the gene matches. This CDR3 has 14 residues. Per germline, CDR1 PRHDT and CDR2 FYEKMQ (reference sequence). With respect to this clone: What it binds is unknown.

Likely unrecorded immune exposures existed in these nominally healthy donors. Whole-study results and caveats: One later analysis reportedly identified an Asian-associated ancestry cluster that showed fewer N-insertions than the approximately 600-donor mean.

Amplification used 60 Vbeta primers and 13 Jbeta primers. Libraries were prepared by immunoSEQ multiplex PCR; TCRdb keeps only in-frame clonotypes and omits some of them. The profile shows roughly 150,000 clones, almost 75% of them singletons. Sequenced sample: PBMCs. The chain uses TRBV13 and TRBJ1-1; the match to TRBD1 covers 8 bases. This sequence originates from a woman under 30 in good health and CMV-seropositive. The CDR3 DNA follows: TGTGCCAGCAGCGAGGGTGGACAGGGCGCTGAAGCTTTCTTT. Residues: CASSEGGQGAEAFF.